A selection of T cell receptor beta chains follows, all from one sample in a study of blood T cell repertoires in COVID-19. Measured with immunoSEQ multiplex PCR; TCRdb has only the in-frame clones, and not every one. The table shows about 190,000 clones, with roughly 91% occurring only once. The source material was peripheral blood. Receptor source: a human donor in a cohort sampled during active COVID-19. CDR3s include the opening cysteine and the closing phenylalanine or tryptophan. D genes are given only for firm matches. Only part of the rows carry a size: once, few, many, or a class if the clone is expanded.

j_gene: TRBJ2-7; abundance: NA; d_gene: TRBD2; v_gene: TRBV7-2; CDR3nt: TGTGCCAGCAGCTTCTCGGGTCTATGGACTAGCGAGACCTACGAGCAGTACTTC; CDR3aa: CASSFSGLWTSETYEQYF
j_gene: TRBJ2-1; abundance: NA; d_gene: TRBD2; v_gene: TRBV2; CDR3nt: TGTGCCAGCAAGAAGGACGGGGGGAATGAGCAGTTCTTC; CDR3aa: CASKKDGGNEQFF
j_gene: TRBJ2-3; abundance: NA; d_gene: TRBD2; v_gene: TRBV6-1; CDR3nt: TGTGCCAGCAGTGAAGCCGGGGGGGGGCGCCCGCAGTATTTT; CDR3aa: CASSEAGGGRPQYF
j_gene: TRBJ1-2; abundance: NA; d_gene: NA; v_gene: TRBV27; CDR3nt: TGTGCCAGCAGTGCCCAGGGGTACTATGGCTACACCTTC; CDR3aa: CASSAQGYYGYTF
j_gene: TRBJ2-2; abundance: NA; d_gene: NA; v_gene: TRBV27; CDR3nt: TGTGCCAGCAGTTTACGTCGGAGGGCGAACACCGGGGAGCTGTTTTTT; CDR3aa: CASSLRRRANTGELFF
j_gene: TRBJ2-3; abundance: NA; d_gene: TRBD1; v_gene: TRBV7-2; CDR3nt: TGTGCCAGCAGCTCCCGGGACAGGGGGCGGTCAGATACGCAGTATTTT; CDR3aa: CASSSRDRGRSDTQYF
j_gene: TRBJ1-3; abundance: NA; d_gene: TRBD1; v_gene: TRBV7-2; CDR3nt: TGTGCCAGCAGCTTGATGACAGGGGCTGGAAACACCATATATTTT; CDR3aa: CASSLMTGAGNTIYF
j_gene: TRBJ2-4; abundance: NA; d_gene: NA; v_gene: TRBV11-2; CDR3nt: TGTGCCAGCAGCTTCCGGGAAGCCAAAAACATTCAGTACTTC; CDR3aa: CASSFREAKNIQYF
j_gene: TRBJ1-6; abundance: once; d_gene: TRBD1; v_gene: TRBV30; CDR3nt: TGTGCCTGGAGACGACAGGGCGGGTCCTATAATTCACCCCTCCACTTT; CDR3aa: CAWRRQGGSYNSPLHF
j_gene: TRBJ2-3; abundance: once; d_gene: TRBD1; v_gene: TRBV6-6; CDR3nt: TGTGCCAGCACTTGGACAGGGTTAACAGATACGCAGTATTTT; CDR3aa: CASTWTGLTDTQYF
j_gene: TRBJ2-1; abundance: NA; d_gene: NA; v_gene: TRBV15; CDR3nt: TGTGCCACCAGCAGAGATCAGCAGGGTCAGGAGCAGTTCTTC; CDR3aa: CATSRDQQGQEQFF
j_gene: TRBJ2-5; abundance: NA; d_gene: NA; v_gene: TRBV6-5; CDR3nt: TGTGCCAGCAGTTACGGGCGGGGGCGCCAAGAGACCCAGTACTTC; CDR3aa: CASSYGRGRQETQYF
j_gene: TRBJ2-6; abundance: NA; d_gene: TRBD1; v_gene: TRBV29-1; CDR3nt: TGCAGCGTGACAGGGAGCTCTGGGGCCAACGTCCTGACTTTC; CDR3aa: CSVTGSSGANVLTF
j_gene: TRBJ1-5; abundance: NA; d_gene: TRBD1; v_gene: TRBV30; CDR3nt: TGTGCCTGGAGTCCACCCCGGGACAGGGTCCGGTATAGCAATCAGCCCCAGCATTTT; CDR3aa: CAWSPPRDRVRYSNQPQHF
j_gene: TRBJ2-7; abundance: NA; d_gene: NA; v_gene: TRBV4-1; CDR3nt: TGCGCCAGCAGCCCGCAGGCGGGGTACGAGCAGTACTTC; CDR3aa: CASSPQAGYEQYF
j_gene: TRBJ1-5; abundance: NA; d_gene: NA; v_gene: TRBV19; CDR3nt: TGTGCCAGTAGTAGGGGCCGGGGGTATAGCAATCAGCCCCAGCATTTT; CDR3aa: CASSRGRGYSNQPQHF
j_gene: TRBJ2-1; abundance: NA; d_gene: NA; v_gene: TRBV10-3; CDR3nt: TGTGCCACAGGGGATAGTAATGAGCAGTTCTTC; CDR3aa: CATGDSNEQFF
j_gene: TRBJ2-6; abundance: NA; d_gene: TRBD2; v_gene: TRBV9; CDR3nt: TGTGCCAGCAGCGTAAAGGGGACTAGCTCTGGGGCCAACGTCCTGACTTTC; CDR3aa: CASSVKGTSSGANVLTF
j_gene: TRBJ2-1; abundance: NA; d_gene: TRBD1; v_gene: TRBV19; CDR3nt: TGTGCCAGTAGTCCAAGGACAGGAAAGAACAATGAGCAGTTCTTC; CDR3aa: CASSPRTGKNNEQFF
j_gene: TRBJ2-1; abundance: NA; d_gene: TRBD1; v_gene: TRBV10-3; CDR3nt: TGTGCCATCAGTGACCGGGACAGGGCCTACAATGAGCAGTTCTTC; CDR3aa: CAISDRDRAYNEQFF
j_gene: TRBJ2-6; abundance: NA; d_gene: NA; v_gene: TRBV27; CDR3nt: TGTGCCAGCAGTTTTAGGGCAGGGTCTGGGGCCAACGTCCTGACTTTC; CDR3aa: CASSFRAGSGANVLTF
j_gene: TRBJ2-1; abundance: NA; d_gene: TRBD2; v_gene: TRBV28; CDR3nt: TGTGCCAGCACTAGCGGAGGCTCCTACAATGAGCAGTTCTTC; CDR3aa: CASTSGGSYNEQFF
j_gene: TRBJ2-7; abundance: NA; d_gene: TRBD1; v_gene: TRBV28; CDR3nt: TGTGCCAGCAGGGGACAGGGGGCTTCTTACGAGCAGTACTTC; CDR3aa: CASRGQGASYEQYF
j_gene: TRBJ1-1; abundance: NA; d_gene: TRBD1; v_gene: TRBV30; CDR3nt: TGTGCCGGACAGGGGGCCGGTGAAGCTTTCTTT; CDR3aa: CAGQGAGEAFF
j_gene: TRBJ2-7; abundance: NA; d_gene: TRBD1; v_gene: TRBV11-2; CDR3nt: TGTGCCAGCAGCTTCACGGGACAGGTCTACGAGCAGTACTTC; CDR3aa: CASSFTGQVYEQYF
j_gene: TRBJ2-1; abundance: NA; d_gene: TRBD2; v_gene: TRBV5-1; CDR3nt: TGCGCCAGCAGGTCCACCGGGACTAGGTACAATGAGCAGTTCTTC; CDR3aa: CASRSTGTRYNEQFF
j_gene: TRBJ2-7; abundance: NA; d_gene: NA; v_gene: TRBV6-6; CDR3nt: TGTGCCAGCAGTGGCTCCGACAGCTACGAGCAGTACTTC; CDR3aa: CASSGSDSYEQYF
j_gene: TRBJ2-3; abundance: NA; d_gene: NA; v_gene: TRBV6-5; CDR3nt: TGTGCCAGCAGTTACCAACCTCTCGGGACAGATACGCAGTATTTT; CDR3aa: CASSYQPLGTDTQYF
j_gene: TRBJ2-7; abundance: NA; d_gene: NA; v_gene: TRBV6-2/TRBV6-3; CDR3nt: TGTGCCAGCAGTGCCGGGACCTACGAGCAGTACTTC; CDR3aa: CASSAGTYEQYF
j_gene: TRBJ2-7; abundance: few; d_gene: NA; v_gene: TRBV28; CDR3nt: TGTGCCAGCAGAACTTTAGCGGCCAATACCTACGAGCAGTACTTC; CDR3aa: CASRTLAANTYEQYF
j_gene: TRBJ2-7; abundance: NA; d_gene: TRBD1; v_gene: TRBV6-5; CDR3nt: TGTGCCAGCTCGGTACAGGGGGCGCTATACGAGCAGTACTTC; CDR3aa: CASSVQGALYEQYF
j_gene: TRBJ2-7; abundance: NA; d_gene: NA; v_gene: TRBV15; CDR3nt: TGTGCCACCAGCAGAGATCGGTCCGCAGGGAACGAGCAGTACTTC; CDR3aa: CATSRDRSAGNEQYF
j_gene: TRBJ2-2; abundance: NA; d_gene: NA; v_gene: TRBV24-1; CDR3nt: TGTGCCACCAGTGACCCCTCTTCGGGAGTAAGCACCGGGGAGCTGTTTTTT; CDR3aa: CATSDPSSGVSTGELFF
j_gene: TRBJ1-1; abundance: NA; d_gene: TRBD1; v_gene: TRBV24-1; CDR3nt: TGTGCCGTCGAGGGGGCGAACACTGAAGCTTTCTTT; CDR3aa: CAVEGANTEAFF
j_gene: TRBJ2-7; abundance: NA; d_gene: NA; v_gene: TRBV7-2; CDR3nt: TGTGCCAGCAGCTTAGGCTACGGGAGCTACGAGCAGTACTTC; CDR3aa: CASSLGYGSYEQYF
j_gene: TRBJ1-1; abundance: NA; d_gene: NA; v_gene: TRBV6-2/TRBV6-3; CDR3nt: TGTGCCAGCAGTTACTCGAAACGGGTAGTTTTAAACACTGAAGCTTTCTTT; CDR3aa: CASSYSKRVVLNTEAFF
j_gene: TRBJ2-5; abundance: NA; d_gene: NA; v_gene: TRBV27; CDR3nt: TGTGCCAGCAGTTTTCACTTGTACCAAGAGACCCAGTACTTC; CDR3aa: CASSFHLYQETQYF
j_gene: TRBJ2-7; abundance: NA; d_gene: NA; v_gene: TRBV7-9; CDR3nt: TGTGCCAGCAGCTTAAATGGGGCGGGAACCGCTACGATCGAGCAGTACTTC; CDR3aa: CASSLNGAGTATIEQYF
j_gene: TRBJ2-3; abundance: NA; d_gene: TRBD2; v_gene: TRBV2; CDR3nt: TGTGCCAGCAGTGGGGTCAAGCGGGGTCCCACAGATACGCAGTATTTT; CDR3aa: CASSGVKRGPTDTQYF
j_gene: TRBJ1-1; abundance: NA; d_gene: NA; v_gene: TRBV7-9; CDR3nt: TGTGCCAGCAGCCCTCGGGACACTGAAGCTTTCTTT; CDR3aa: CASSPRDTEAFF